One sample yielded the 4 T cell receptor beta chains listed below, sequenced in a study of cytomegalovirus exposure and HLA in healthy donors. Primers: 60 Vbeta forward and 13 Jbeta reverse. This table comes from immunoSEQ multiplex PCR, and its TCRdb copy is limited to in-frame clones, with some not included. The profile covers some 120,000 clones, with around 75% appearing a single time and about 1.6% taken by the ten largest. The sequencing sample was made of PBMCs. The source of these receptors is a woman aged 18 to 35 in good health and CMV-seronegative.

The chain couples TRBV6-1 to TRBJ2-7; D possibly corresponds to TRBD1 (5 bases). Germline V gene sequence: CDR1 MNHNS, CDR2 SASEGT. V lost 10 bases to trimming and J lost 9 bases, with 16 bases between them. The CDR3 spans 11 residues. The CDR3 here is CATGQSVRQYF. CDR3 DNA: TGTGCCACAGGGCAGTCGGTTCGGCAGTACTTC.

The rearrangement links TRBV18 to TRBJ2-1; TRBD2 matches at 10 bases. Germline assignment: CDR1 KGHSH and CDR2 LQKENI. This CDR3 spans 15 amino acids. Trimming took 3 bases from V and 7 from J; bases not matched to a gene: 6. The DNA for the CDR3 is TGTGCCAGCTCACCTCTAGCGGGGGTGACGAATGAGCAGTTCTTC. The encoded protein is CASSPLAGVTNEQFF.

The chain uses TRBV4-1 and TRBJ2-7, with 12 bases fitting TRBD1. The V gene end was trimmed by 3 bases and the J gene end by 5 bases; junction bases not matched to a gene: 2. The CDR3 is 14 residues long. The germline gives CDR1 MGHRA, CDR2 YSYEKL. In DNA, the CDR3 is TGCGCCAGCAGCCACGGGACAGGGGGCGACGAGCAGTACTTC. The encoded protein is CASSHGTGGDEQYF.

The chain carries TRBV5-4 and TRBJ2-7; 8 bases align to TRBD1. The CDR3 runs to 20 residues. Unmatched junction bases numbered 24, after V lost 2 bases and J lost 5 bases. CDR1 is SGHNT and CDR2 is YYREEE in the germline V gene (reference sequence). The DNA for the CDR3 is TGTGCCAGCAGCTTTGGGGTCCCGGACCTCCGACAGGGGATGCTTGACGAGCAGTACTTC. It encodes CASSFGVPDLRQGMLDEQYF.